This T cell receptor (beta chain) was profiled in a study of shared clonotypes between healthy human individuals. CDR1 MGHRA and CDR2 YSYEKL come from the germline V gene. This CDR3 has 17 amino acids. The germline V and J ends were trimmed by 0 bases and 6 bases, with 17 bases remaining between them. Sequencing used immunoSEQ multiplex PCR; TCRdb keeps in-frame clones, though not all of them. Seen here are around 1.9 million clones, about 93% observed once, and the top ten hold under 2%. With respect to this clone: Antigen unknown.

The study's findings and limits: What rarefaction showed was incomplete sorted-subset sequencing despite large depth. Limited genetic and exposure-history diversity came from having few donors.

Naive CD8 cells lacked CD45RO and underwent positive selection for CCR7, leaving out terminally differentiated effector memory CD45RA+ cells. V gene TRBV4-1 combines with J gene TRBJ2-2; D might be TRBD2 (5 bases). The receptor was derived from a man aged 18 to 29 in good health. Some clones in this sample may be carry-over from other donors' samples. Material for sequencing was naive CD8+ T cells from PBMCs. CDR3 region: CASSQEGRGSRAGELFF. CDR3 nucleotide sequence: TGCGCCAGCAGCCAAGAGGGTCGCGGGTCCCGGGCCGGGGAGCTGTTTTTT.